The clone carrying this T cell receptor (beta chain) was detected only a few times. Antigen: not known. The data stem from a study of naive and memory T cell subsets. Points from the study as a whole: TCR counts from RNA may reflect activation-linked expression changes.

Germline loops: CDR1 SNHLY, CDR2 FYNNEI. The ends were cut back, 2 bases at V and 5 bases at J, with 18 bases in the middle. The CDR3 consists of 16 residues. Two oligonucleotides, mixed equimolar, formed the beta constant-region primer covering TRBC1 and TRBC2. Four rounds of PCR amplified the ligated cDNA using nested alpha and beta constant-region primers plus SP2. A single record per CDR3 protein comes from TCRdb applying MiXCR to the UMI-ligation and nested PCR reads. The repertoire has 80,000 to 95,000 distinct CDR3 sequences, over 8.5% of them found once; the top ten carry around 1.3%. The specimen sequenced was naive CD8+ T cells from blood. The chain uses TRBV2 and TRBJ2-5, with D uncertain. The sequence was obtained from a human donor in good health. CDR3 DNA: TGTGCCAGCAGTGAAAGGGAAAACCGCCGAGTTGAGACCCAGTACTTC. Its protein is CASSERENRRVETQYF.